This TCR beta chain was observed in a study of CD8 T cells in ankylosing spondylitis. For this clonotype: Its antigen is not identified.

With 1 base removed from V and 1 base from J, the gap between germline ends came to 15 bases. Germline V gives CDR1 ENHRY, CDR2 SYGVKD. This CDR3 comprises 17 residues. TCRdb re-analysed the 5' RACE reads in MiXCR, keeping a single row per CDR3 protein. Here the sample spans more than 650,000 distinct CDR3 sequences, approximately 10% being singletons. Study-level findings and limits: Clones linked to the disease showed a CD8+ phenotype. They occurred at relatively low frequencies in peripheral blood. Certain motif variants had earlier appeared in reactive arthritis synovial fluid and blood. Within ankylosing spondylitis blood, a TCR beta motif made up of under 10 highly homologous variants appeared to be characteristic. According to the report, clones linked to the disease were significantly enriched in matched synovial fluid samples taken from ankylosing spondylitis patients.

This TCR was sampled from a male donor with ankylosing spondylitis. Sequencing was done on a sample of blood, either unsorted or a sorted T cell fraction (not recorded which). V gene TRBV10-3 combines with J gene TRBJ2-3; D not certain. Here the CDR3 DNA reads TGTGCCATCAGTGAGTTCCGAACCCGGACCGGCACAGATACGCAGTATTTT. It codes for CAISEFRTRTGTDTQYF.